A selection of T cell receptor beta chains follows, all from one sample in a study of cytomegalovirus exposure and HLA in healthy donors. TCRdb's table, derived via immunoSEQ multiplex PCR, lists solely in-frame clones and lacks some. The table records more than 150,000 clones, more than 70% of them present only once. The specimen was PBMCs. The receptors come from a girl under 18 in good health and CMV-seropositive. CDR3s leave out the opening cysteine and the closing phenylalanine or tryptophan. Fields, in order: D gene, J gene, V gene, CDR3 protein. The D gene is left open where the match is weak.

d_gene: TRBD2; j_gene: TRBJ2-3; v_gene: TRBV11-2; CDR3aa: ASGASGRRDTQY
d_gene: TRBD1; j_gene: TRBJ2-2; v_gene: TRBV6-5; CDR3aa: ASRSGTGPTGELF
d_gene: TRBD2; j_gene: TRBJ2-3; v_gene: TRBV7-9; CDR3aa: ASRTGTSPTDTQY
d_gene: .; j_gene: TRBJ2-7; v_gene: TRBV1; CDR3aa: TSSQDLYEQY
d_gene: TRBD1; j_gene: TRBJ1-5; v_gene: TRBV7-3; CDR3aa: ASSLIDRVNQPQH
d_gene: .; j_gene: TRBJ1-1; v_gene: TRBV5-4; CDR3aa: ASSSELGRSEAF
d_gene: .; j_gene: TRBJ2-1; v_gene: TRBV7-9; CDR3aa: ASSLAGEGEQF
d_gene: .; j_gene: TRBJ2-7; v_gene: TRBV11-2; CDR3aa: ASSLGLLIYEQY
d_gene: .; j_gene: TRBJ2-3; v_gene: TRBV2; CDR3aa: ASSDATRGTDTQY
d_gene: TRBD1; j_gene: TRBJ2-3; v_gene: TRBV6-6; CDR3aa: ATSTGVVNTQY